Here is one T cell receptor beta chain with its context. Its antigen is not known. The data were taken from a study of blood T cells in healthy people across ages. Overall study findings and caveats: A greater number of naive CD4+ cells and higher diversity distinguished long-lived donors from aged donors. Observed TCR beta diversity per million T cells went down as age went up. This fall followed a roughly linear course with age.

Germline lookup yields CDR1 DFQATT and CDR2 SNEGSKA (reference sequence). The germline V and J ends were trimmed by 6 bases and 2 bases, with 12 bases remaining between them. The CDR3 loop spans 13 amino acids. A J-beta primer mix and a sample-barcoded 5' primer were used in a second PCR of roughly 7 to 12 cycles. TCRdb reprocessed the 5' RACE reads via MiXCR and lists one record per CDR3 protein. The table has about 290,000 distinct CDR3 sequences, roughly a quarter seen once. The material sequenced was blood. The chain employs TRBV20-1 and TRBJ2-3; D ambiguous. The receptor was derived from a woman between 65 and 79 years old in good health. CDR3 in DNA: TGCAGTGCCTGCATCCCCGTCACAGATACGCAGTATTTT. It yields the protein CSACIPVTDTQYF.